This is a list of T cell receptor beta chains from one sample in a study of regulatory T cells in long-lasting Graves disease. TCRdb re-called the multiplex PCR reads through MiXCR, storing one row per CDR3 protein. The data show around 450,000 distinct CDR3 sequences, 20% to 25% seen once. Sequences were derived from peripheral blood mononuclear cells (PBMCs), sampled when the disease was refractory, from a patient treated with antithyroid drugs. The receptors derive from a female donor with Graves disease. CDR3s include the opening cysteine and the closing phenylalanine or tryptophan. The D gene is left open where the match is weak. Clone size is stated in some rows and not others, as once, few, many or a class when expanded.

V gene: TRBV28
D gene: TRBD1
J gene: TRBJ2-7
clone size: many
CDR3 DNA: TGTGCCAGCAGTCCTCGACAGGGGTACATCCCCTACGAGCAGTACTTC
CDR3 protein: CASSPRQGYIPYEQYF

V gene: TRBV29-1
D gene: .
J gene: TRBJ1-1
clone size: .
CDR3 DNA: TGCAGCGTTGAAGAGAGGGGGGCAATGAACACTGAAGCTTTCTTT
CDR3 protein: CSVEERGAMNTEAFF

V gene: TRBV7-9
D gene: .
J gene: TRBJ2-2
clone size: .
CDR3 DNA: TGTGCCAGCAGCTTAGAGTCGGGGGACAGTCGCGGGGAGCTGTTTTTT
CDR3 protein: CASSLESGDSRGELFF

V gene: TRBV4-1
D gene: .
J gene: TRBJ1-1
clone size: .
CDR3 DNA: TGCGCCAGCAGCCATGCCCAACGAAGCGGGGACACTGAAGCTTTCTTT
CDR3 protein: CASSHAQRSGDTEAFF

V gene: TRBV12-3/TRBV12-4
D gene: .
J gene: TRBJ1-3
clone size: many
CDR3 DNA: TGTGCCAGCAGTTCACAGGGCCCTGGAAACACCATATATTTT
CDR3 protein: CASSSQGPGNTIYF

V gene: TRBV25-1
D gene: TRBD1
J gene: TRBJ1-2
clone size: many
CDR3 DNA: TGTGCCAGCAGTGAAACATTTGGGACAGGGAAGGACTATGGCTACACCTTC
CDR3 protein: CASSETFGTGKDYGYTF

V gene: TRBV7-2
D gene: .
J gene: TRBJ2-4
clone size: .
CDR3 DNA: TGTGCCAGCAGCTTTCACCAGGGTGGGAACATTCAGTACTTC
CDR3 protein: CASSFHQGGNIQYF

V gene: TRBV28
D gene: .
J gene: TRBJ2-5
clone size: .
CDR3 DNA: TGTGCCAGCAGTTTTTGGGGGACAACTCGCCAAGAGACCCAGTACTTC
CDR3 protein: CASSFWGTTRQETQYF

V gene: TRBV10-3
D gene: TRBD1
J gene: TRBJ1-2
clone size: few
CDR3 DNA: TGTGCCATCAGTGAGCCGGGACAGGGGGCGGAAGGCTGCACCTTC
CDR3 protein: CAISEPGQGAEGCTF

V gene: TRBV20-1
D gene: TRBD1
J gene: TRBJ1-6
clone size: many
CDR3 DNA: TGCAGTGCTAGAGGACAGGGATCGTCACCCCTCCACTTT
CDR3 protein: CSARGQGSSPLHF

V gene: TRBV6-2/TRBV6-3
D gene: .
J gene: TRBJ2-7
clone size: few
CDR3 DNA: TGTGCCAGCAGCCAGCCTAATGGACTAACCTACGAGCAGTACTTC
CDR3 protein: CASSQPNGLTYEQYF

V gene: TRBV12-3/TRBV12-4
D gene: .
J gene: TRBJ2-1
clone size: .
CDR3 DNA: TGTGCCAGCAGTTTAACCGGGAGCTCCTACAATGAGCAGTTCTTC
CDR3 protein: CASSLTGSSYNEQFF

V gene: TRBV7-8
D gene: .
J gene: TRBJ2-7
clone size: many
CDR3 DNA: TGTGCCAGCAGCTTATCGGCCGAAATCTACGAGCAGTACTTC
CDR3 protein: CASSLSAEIYEQYF

V gene: TRBV28
D gene: .
J gene: TRBJ1-2
clone size: many
CDR3 DNA: TGTGCCAGCAGTAAGACAGGCTTCTATGGCTACACCTTC
CDR3 protein: CASSKTGFYGYTF

V gene: TRBV6-1
D gene: TRBD1
J gene: TRBJ2-2
clone size: .
CDR3 DNA: TGTGCCAGCAGTCGGACAGGGGGCTCCAACACCGGGGAGCTGTTTTTT
CDR3 protein: CASSRTGGSNTGELFF

V gene: TRBV28
D gene: .
J gene: TRBJ1-1
clone size: many
CDR3 DNA: TGTGCCAGCACTGGACGGAGGAGGGAGACTGAAGCTTTCTTT
CDR3 protein: CASTGRRRETEAFF

V gene: TRBV28
D gene: .
J gene: TRBJ1-2
clone size: .
CDR3 DNA: TGTGCCAACAGCCAGAACTATGGCTACACCTTC
CDR3 protein: CANSQNYGYTF

V gene: TRBV14
D gene: .
J gene: TRBJ1-2
clone size: few
CDR3 DNA: TGTGCCAGCAGCCAAGAAGGTCAGACGGATGGGATAGACTATGGCTACACCTTC
CDR3 protein: CASSQEGQTDGIDYGYTF

V gene: TRBV2
D gene: .
J gene: TRBJ1-5
clone size: many
CDR3 DNA: TGTGCCAGCAAGAGATACAGGGACCAGCCCCAGCATTTT
CDR3 protein: CASKRYRDQPQHF

V gene: TRBV5-1
D gene: .
J gene: TRBJ1-5
clone size: many
CDR3 DNA: TGCGCCAGCAGCCCCGGCGCAGGGGAGGTTCAGCCCCAGCATTTT
CDR3 protein: CASSPGAGEVQPQHF

V gene: TRBV28
D gene: .
J gene: TRBJ2-5
clone size: .
CDR3 DNA: TGTGCCAGCAGCCAGCAAGGGATTCTAATTGAGACCCAGTACTTC
CDR3 protein: CASSQQGILIETQYF

V gene: TRBV14
D gene: .
J gene: TRBJ1-5
clone size: .
CDR3 DNA: TGTGCCAGCAGCCAAGATGAGGTTCAGCCCCAGCATTTT
CDR3 protein: CASSQDEVQPQHF

V gene: TRBV7-2
D gene: .
J gene: TRBJ2-2
clone size: few
CDR3 DNA: TGTGCCAGCACCCAGGGGATTTGGTCCGGGGAGCTGTTTTTT
CDR3 protein: CASTQGIWSGELFF

V gene: TRBV20-1
D gene: .
J gene: TRBJ1-2
clone size: few
CDR3 DNA: TGCAGTGCTAGAAACAGGGAGGGAGGCTACACCTTC
CDR3 protein: CSARNREGGYTF

V gene: TRBV4-2
D gene: .
J gene: TRBJ2-5
clone size: many
CDR3 DNA: TGTGCCAGCAGCCTACTTACCAGCAGGGGAGAAGAGACCCAGTACTTC
CDR3 protein: CASSLLTSRGEETQYF

V gene: TRBV28
D gene: .
J gene: TRBJ1-3
clone size: .
CDR3 DNA: TGTGCCAGCAGTCCCCGACCTGGAAACACCATATATTTT
CDR3 protein: CASSPRPGNTIYF

V gene: TRBV14
D gene: .
J gene: TRBJ1-2
clone size: few
CDR3 DNA: TGTGCCAGCAGCCAAGCTGCAGGAAACTATGGCTACACCTTC
CDR3 protein: CASSQAAGNYGYTF

V gene: TRBV3-1
D gene: .
J gene: TRBJ1-1
clone size: .
CDR3 DNA: TGTGCCAGCAGCCAAGTTTCTGCCGAACGTGAAGCTTTCTTT
CDR3 protein: CASSQVSAEREAFF

V gene: TRBV7-9
D gene: .
J gene: TRBJ2-7
clone size: .
CDR3 DNA: TGTGCCAGCAGCTTAGGAGTACAGGGCCCCTACGAGCAGTACTTC
CDR3 protein: CASSLGVQGPYEQYF

V gene: TRBV20-1
D gene: .
J gene: TRBJ1-4
clone size: .
CDR3 DNA: TGCAGTGCTAGACCTCTCCGGGACTTGTTTTTT
CDR3 protein: CSARPLRDLFF

V gene: TRBV7-9
D gene: .
J gene: TRBJ2-7
clone size: .
CDR3 DNA: TGTGCCAGCAGCTCGAGTACGGGGAACGAGCAGTACTTC
CDR3 protein: CASSSSTGNEQYF

V gene: TRBV29-1
D gene: .
J gene: TRBJ2-7
clone size: .
CDR3 DNA: TGCAGCGTCGCAAGCCAGCGGGACACCTACGAGCAGTACTTC
CDR3 protein: CSVASQRDTYEQYF

V gene: TRBV20-1
D gene: .
J gene: TRBJ2-7
clone size: .
CDR3 DNA: TGCAGTGCTAGAGATAGCGGAGGCTACGAGCAGTACTTC
CDR3 protein: CSARDSGGYEQYF

V gene: TRBV7-8
D gene: .
J gene: TRBJ2-3
clone size: many
CDR3 DNA: TGTGCCAGCAGCTTAGAAGGGGTGGTAGATACGCAGTATTTT
CDR3 protein: CASSLEGVVDTQYF

V gene: TRBV12-3/TRBV12-4
D gene: .
J gene: TRBJ1-5
clone size: many
CDR3 DNA: TGTGCCAGCAGTTTTGAGAGGGGGGGGCGCAGCGGCAATCAGCCCCAGCATTTT
CDR3 protein: CASSFERGGRSGNQPQHF

V gene: TRBV10-3
D gene: .
J gene: TRBJ1-2
clone size: .
CDR3 DNA: TGTGCCATCAGTGGGATATATGCTGAAAACTATGGCTACACCTTC
CDR3 protein: CAISGIYAENYGYTF

V gene: TRBV4-3
D gene: .
J gene: TRBJ2-7
clone size: few
CDR3 DNA: TGCGCCAGCAGCCAAGACCGGGGACAAACCTACGAGCAGTACTTC
CDR3 protein: CASSQDRGQTYEQYF

V gene: TRBV4-1
D gene: TRBD1
J gene: TRBJ1-5
clone size: .
CDR3 DNA: TGCGCCAGCAGCCAAGCGGGTATGGACAGGGGCCGCCCTTGGCCCCAGCATTTT
CDR3 protein: CASSQAGMDRGRPWPQHF

V gene: TRBV20-1
D gene: .
J gene: TRBJ1-1
clone size: many
CDR3 DNA: TGCAGTGCTAGAGATTGGGGGAAGAACACTGAAGCTTTCTTT
CDR3 protein: CSARDWGKNTEAFF

V gene: TRBV7-2
D gene: TRBD1
J gene: TRBJ2-7
clone size: .
CDR3 DNA: TGTGCCAGCAGCTTAGCGGGGGACAGGTTAGGGCAGTACTTC
CDR3 protein: CASSLAGDRLGQYF

V gene: TRBV5-1
D gene: TRBD1
J gene: TRBJ2-4
clone size: few
CDR3 DNA: TGCGCCAGCAGCCCTGGACAGGGGTGGGACATTCAGTACTTC
CDR3 protein: CASSPGQGWDIQYF

V gene: TRBV28
D gene: .
J gene: TRBJ2-5
clone size: many
CDR3 DNA: TGTGCCAGCAGCCTCAGGGGCCCGGAGACCCAGTACTTC
CDR3 protein: CASSLRGPETQYF

V gene: TRBV19
D gene: .
J gene: TRBJ2-4
clone size: .
CDR3 DNA: TGTGCCAGTAGTATCGGGCAGGGGGAGGACATTCAGTACTTC
CDR3 protein: CASSIGQGEDIQYF

V gene: TRBV20-1
D gene: .
J gene: TRBJ2-5
clone size: .
CDR3 DNA: TGCAGTGCTAGAGTGGTGGGGGCCGCTCAAGAGACCCAGTACTTC
CDR3 protein: CSARVVGAAQETQYF

V gene: TRBV7-9
D gene: .
J gene: TRBJ1-3
clone size: few
CDR3 DNA: TGTGCCAGCAGCTTAGCGCTCGTAAGAAACACCATATATTTT
CDR3 protein: CASSLALVRNTIYF

V gene: TRBV11-3
D gene: TRBD1
J gene: TRBJ2-1
clone size: .
CDR3 DNA: TGTGCCAGCAGCAGAGACAGGGGGAGCTCCTACAATGAGCAGTTCTTC
CDR3 protein: CASSRDRGSSYNEQFF

V gene: TRBV5-1
D gene: .
J gene: TRBJ1-6
clone size: few
CDR3 DNA: TGCGCCAGCAGCTTGGAGGGGTTGGCCTATAATTCACCCCTCCACTTT
CDR3 protein: CASSLEGLAYNSPLHF

V gene: TRBV10-3
D gene: .
J gene: TRBJ1-2
clone size: .
CDR3 DNA: TGTGCCATCAGTGATGGTTACACCTTC
CDR3 protein: CAISDGYTF

V gene: TRBV3-1
D gene: .
J gene: TRBJ1-6
clone size: .
CDR3 DNA: TGTGCCAGCAGCCAAGGGGTGGATAATTCACCCCTCCACTTT
CDR3 protein: CASSQGVDNSPLHF

V gene: TRBV20-1
D gene: TRBD2
J gene: TRBJ2-3
clone size: once
CDR3 DNA: TGCAGTGCTAGACCCCTCACTAGCGGGAGGGCGGGTAGCACAGATACGCAGTATTTT
CDR3 protein: CSARPLTSGRAGSTDTQYF

V gene: TRBV6-9
D gene: .
J gene: TRBJ1-1
clone size: .
CDR3 DNA: TGTGCCAGCAGTTACCAGTCAGGGCTCACTGAAGCTTTCTTT
CDR3 protein: CASSYQSGLTEAFF

V gene: TRBV20-1
D gene: TRBD1
J gene: TRBJ2-7
clone size: .
CDR3 DNA: TGCAGTGCTAGGTCGACAGGGTACGAGCAGTACTTC
CDR3 protein: CSARSTGYEQYF

V gene: TRBV19
D gene: .
J gene: TRBJ1-3
clone size: once
CDR3 DNA: TGTGCCAGTCAAACGGCGGACGGAGTGCTCGGAAACACCATATATTTT
CDR3 protein: CASQTADGVLGNTIYF

V gene: TRBV29-1
D gene: TRBD1
J gene: TRBJ2-7
clone size: few
CDR3 DNA: TGCAGCGTTGATTTGTCGGGACAGGGCATATTTTCACGGTTCTACGAGCAGTACTTC
CDR3 protein: CSVDLSGQGIFSRFYEQYF

V gene: TRBV12-3/TRBV12-4
D gene: .
J gene: TRBJ1-1
clone size: many
CDR3 DNA: TGTGCCAGCAGCCTAAGTGGTCTTGCCCCTGAAGCTTTCTTT
CDR3 protein: CASSLSGLAPEAFF

V gene: TRBV28
D gene: .
J gene: TRBJ1-5
clone size: many
CDR3 DNA: TGTGCCAGCGAGTTTACAGCCCGTAATCAGCCCCAGCATTTT
CDR3 protein: CASEFTARNQPQHF

V gene: TRBV30
D gene: TRBD2
J gene: TRBJ2-7
clone size: few
CDR3 DNA: TGTGCCTGGAAACCCGGGGACTACCAAGTCTACGAGCAGTACTTC
CDR3 protein: CAWKPGDYQVYEQYF